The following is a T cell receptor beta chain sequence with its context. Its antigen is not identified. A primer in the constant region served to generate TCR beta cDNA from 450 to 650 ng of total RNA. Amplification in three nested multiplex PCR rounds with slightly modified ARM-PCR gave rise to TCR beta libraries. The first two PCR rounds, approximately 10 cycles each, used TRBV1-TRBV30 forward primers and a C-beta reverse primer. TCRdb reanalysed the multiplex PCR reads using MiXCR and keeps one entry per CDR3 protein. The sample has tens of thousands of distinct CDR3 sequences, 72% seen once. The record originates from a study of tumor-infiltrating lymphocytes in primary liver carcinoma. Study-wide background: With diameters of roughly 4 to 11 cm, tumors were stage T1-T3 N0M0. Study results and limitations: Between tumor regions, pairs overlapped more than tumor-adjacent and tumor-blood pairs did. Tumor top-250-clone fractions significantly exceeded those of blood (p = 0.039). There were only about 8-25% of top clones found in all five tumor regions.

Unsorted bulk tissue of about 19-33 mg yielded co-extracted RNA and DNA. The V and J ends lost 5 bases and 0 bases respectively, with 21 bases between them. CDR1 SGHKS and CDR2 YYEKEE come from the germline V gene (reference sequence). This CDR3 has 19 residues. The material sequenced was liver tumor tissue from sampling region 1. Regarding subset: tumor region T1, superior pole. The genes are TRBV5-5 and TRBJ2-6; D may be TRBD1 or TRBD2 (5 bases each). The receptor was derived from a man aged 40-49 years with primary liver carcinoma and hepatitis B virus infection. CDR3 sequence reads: CASSRLPGRGLSGANVLTF. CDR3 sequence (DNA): TGTGCCAGCAGTCGCCTTCCGGGACGGGGCCTCTCTGGGGCCAACGTCCTGACTTTC.